Following are 16 T cell receptor beta chains from one sample sequenced in a study of tumor-infiltrating lymphocytes in primary liver carcinoma. TCR beta cDNA came from about 470 ng total RNA, primed with a constant-region primer. Slightly modified ARM-PCR with three nested multiplex PCR rounds yielded TCR beta libraries. Researchers ran the first two PCR rounds for around 10 cycles each with TRBV1-TRBV30 forward primers and a C-beta reverse primer. TCRdb processed the multiplex PCR reads anew with MiXCR; each CDR3 protein has one entry. The sample yields fewer than 350,000 distinct CDR3 sequences, roughly two thirds seen once. Germline DNA was also extracted, and blood RNA derived from unsorted whole blood. The source material was peripheral blood. The receptors originated from a man in his forties with primary liver carcinoma and hepatitis B virus infection.

In regard to this clonotype: The junction differs from germline at one of its ends, possibly a read error. In DNA, the CDR3 is TGTGCCAGCAGCTCGACAGCAAACACTGGGGAGCTGTTTTTT. Translating gives CASSSTANTGELFF. This rearrangement joins TRBV7-9 to TRBJ2-2, with a weak D call TRBD1 (5 bases). CDR1 and CDR2 (germline): SEHNR, FQNEAQ (reference sequence). The CDR3 sequence is 14 residues long.

This clonotype came up a few times. The V and J genes are TRBV5-6 and TRBJ2-1, with TRBD2 matching 8 bases. CDR3 length: 16 amino acids. The V gene's germline CDR1 is SGHDT and CDR2 YYEEEE. The ends lost 3 bases at V and 5 bases at J; junction bases unmatched: 10. In DNA form, the CDR3 reads TGTGCCAGCAGCTCTAGCGGGCGCTCAAGGGACAATGAGCAGTTCTTC. Translated, it gives CASSSSGRSRDNEQFF.

This clonotype was recorded many times. This sequence joins TRBV12-3 or TRBV12-4 and TRBJ1-1, with D unresolved. V lost 2 bases to trimming and J lost 3 bases, with 7 bases between them. The CDR3 loop spans 13 amino acids. Here the CDR3 reads CASSLSGYTEAFF. In DNA, the CDR3 is TGTGCCAGCAGTTTATCCGGATACACTGAAGCTTTCTTT.

As regards this clonotype: Germline is not matched at one junction end, which may reflect a read error. The V gene is TRBV11-2, the J gene TRBJ1-1, with D perhaps TRBD1 (6 bases). Germline V CDR1 and CDR2: SGHAT, FQNNGV. The CDR3 covers 14 residues. DNA for the CDR3: TGTGCCAGCAGCAAGGGACGGGGGGCCGGTGAAGCTTTTTTT. Its protein is CASSKGRGAGEAFF.

Of note for this clonotype: Just one base apart from a much larger clone, this may be a read error. The chain combines TRBV5-4 with TRBJ2-7; D is undetermined. V was clipped by 1 base and J by 5 bases, with 13 bases between them. Germline lookup yields CDR1 SGHNT and CDR2 YYREEE (reference sequence). The CDR3 spans 14 residues. CDR3 in DNA: TGTGCCAGCAGCTTGCTTAGCAGGAACAACGAGCAGTACTTC. It specifies CASSLLSRNNEQYF.

Turning to this clonotype: This may come from a read error, since a much larger clone is one base off. CDR3 loop: CVSSFSRSGSNEQFF. The CDR3, as DNA: TGTGTCAGCAGTTTCAGTCGTTCAGGGTCCAATGAGCAGTTCTTC. This chain joins TRBV6-5 and TRBJ2-1; D is possibly TRBD1 (5 bases). This CDR3 contains 15 residues. Germline-derived CDR1 and CDR2 are MNHEY and SVGAGI.

The chain links TRBV7-2 to TRBJ2-7; D may be TRBD1 (5 bases). Per germline, CDR1 SGHTA and CDR2 FQGNSA. This CDR3 comprises 14 residues. Trimming cost V 0 bases and J 4 bases, with 10 bases left between them. The CDR3: CASSLAPDSYEQYF. In DNA, the CDR3 is TGTGCCAGCAGCTTAGCGCCTGACAGTTACGAGCAGTACTTC.

This clonotype was recorded many times. The chain has TRBV6-6 and TRBJ1-5; no clear D. Per germline, CDR1 MNHNY and CDR2 SVGAGI (reference sequence). Trimming removed 6 bases from V and 2 bases from J, with 14 bases in between. The CDR3 has 15 residues. The CDR3 DNA sequence: TGTGCCAGCAGGCCGCAGGAAATTCGCAATCAGCCCCAGCATTTT. This encodes CASRPQEIRNQPQHF.

CDR3 coding DNA: TGTGCCAGTAGGAAACAGGGGTCCATGAACACTGAAGCTTTCTTT. Amino acids: CASRKQGSMNTEAFF. The chain carries TRBV19 and TRBJ1-1; 7 bases are a match to TRBD1. Germline values: CDR1 LNHDA, CDR2 SQIVND (reference sequence). The V segment lost 6 bases and the J segment 0 bases; nucleotides outside the gene matches: 7. This CDR3 has 15 residues.

This rearrangement joins TRBV4-1 to TRBJ2-5; 8 nucleotides line up with TRBD2. Losses at the gene ends were 2 bases for V and 5 bases for J; bases not matched to a gene: 10. The CDR3 spans 16 residues. From germline, CDR1 is MGHRA and CDR2 YSYEKL. CDR3 amino acids: CASSQWSSGSDETQYF. The CDR3 nucleotides are TGCGCCAGCAGCCAATGGTCCAGCGGGAGTGATGAGACCCAGTACTTC.

This clonotype was counted only a few times. This could be a read error, since a much larger clone is one nucleotide away. This chain joins TRBV5-1 and TRBJ2-1, with D unclear. Trimming removed 0 bases at V and 7 bases at J, with 17 bases between. The CDR3 sequence is 16 residues long. Germline values: CDR1 SGHRS, CDR2 YFSETQ. The CDR3 DNA sequence: TGCGCCAGCAGCTTGGTAAGCAGGATGCAAGGGAATGAGCAGTTCTTC. Its translation is CASSLVSRMQGNEQFF.

J is TRBJ2-5 and V is TRBV11-2, with D possibly matching TRBD1 (5 bases). V was clipped by 1 base and J by 6 bases, with 21 bases between them. The CDR3 has 17 residues. Germline values: CDR1 SGHAT, CDR2 FQNNGV. CDR3 sequence reads: CASSLVAGRVGPQTQYF. As DNA, the CDR3 is TGTGCCAGCAGCTTAGTAGCCGGCAGGGTCGGTCCGCAGACCCAGTACTTC.

This clonotype was picked up many times. The rearrangement uses TRBV6-2 or TRBV6-3 and TRBJ2-7; tentatively, D is TRBD2 (5 bases). The CDR3 has 15 residues. Trimming took off 1 base at V and 2 bases at J, with 12 bases between the two ends. CDR1 and CDR2 from the germline V gene are MNHEY and SVGEGT. The CDR3 region has the DNA TGTGCCAGCAGTTACTTCCGGGATCCAACCTACGAGCAGTACTTC. Protein product: CASSYFRDPTYEQYF.

This clonotype was seen a single time. One end of the junction is discordant with germline, which a read error may explain. This rearrangement joins TRBV11-2 to TRBJ2-7; the D gene is possibly TRBD1 (6 bases). CDR1 SGHAT and CDR2 FQNNGV come from the germline V gene. This CDR3 contains 12 residues. In nucleotides, the CDR3 is TGTGCCGGCAGCTCTTCTAGGGGGGAGCAGTACTTC. Translating it yields CAGSSSRGEQYF.

In regard to this clonotype: The conserved phenylalanine or tryptophan normally closing the CDR3 is absent here, so this likely arose from a read error. The chain links TRBV11-2 to TRBJ2-1; 11 bases are a match to TRBD1. This CDR3 contains 15 residues. Looked up from germline, CDR1 is SGHAT and CDR2 is FQNNGV. The ends lost 2 bases at V and 9 bases at J; junction bases unmatched: 6. The CDR3: CASSLLRTGGGEQFI. In DNA form, the CDR3 reads TGTGCCAGCAGCTTACTGAGGACAGGGGGCGGTGAGCAGTTCATC.

To note about this clonotype: A read error may account for a junction end that differs from germline. The V gene is TRBV29-1, the J gene TRBJ2-7; 8 bases map to TRBD2. Germline CDR1 reads SQVTM; CDR2 reads ANQGSEA. CDR3 length: 12 residues. This chain's CDR3 is CSVHSGSDERYF. The CDR3 bases are TGTAGCGTTCACAGCGGGAGTGACGAGCGGTACTTC.